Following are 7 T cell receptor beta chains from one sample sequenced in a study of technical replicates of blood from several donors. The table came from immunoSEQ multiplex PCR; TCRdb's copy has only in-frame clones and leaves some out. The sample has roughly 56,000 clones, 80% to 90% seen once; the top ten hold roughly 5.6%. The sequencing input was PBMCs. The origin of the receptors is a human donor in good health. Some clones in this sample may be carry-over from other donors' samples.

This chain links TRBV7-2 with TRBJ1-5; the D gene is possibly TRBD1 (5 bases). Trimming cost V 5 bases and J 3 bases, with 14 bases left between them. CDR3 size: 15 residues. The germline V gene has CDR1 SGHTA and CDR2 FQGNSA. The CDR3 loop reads CASSLGLGDNQPQHF. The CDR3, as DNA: TGTGCCAGCAGCCTAGGATTAGGGGACAATCAGCCCCAGCATTTT.

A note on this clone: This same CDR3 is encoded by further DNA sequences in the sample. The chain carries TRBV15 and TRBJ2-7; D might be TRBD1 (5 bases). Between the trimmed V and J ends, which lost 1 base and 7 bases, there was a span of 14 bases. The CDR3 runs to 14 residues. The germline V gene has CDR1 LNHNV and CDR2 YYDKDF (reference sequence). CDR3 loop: CATSRVDRKEEQYF. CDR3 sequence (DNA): TGTGCCACCAGCAGAGTAGACAGAAAGGAGGAGCAGTACTTC.

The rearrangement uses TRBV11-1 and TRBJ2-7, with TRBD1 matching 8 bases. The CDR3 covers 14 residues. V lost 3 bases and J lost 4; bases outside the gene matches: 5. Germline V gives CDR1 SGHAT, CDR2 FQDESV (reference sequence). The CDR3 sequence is CASSLAGGLYEQYF. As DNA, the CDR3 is TGTGCCAGCAGCTTGGCAGGGGGCCTTTACGAGCAGTACTTC.

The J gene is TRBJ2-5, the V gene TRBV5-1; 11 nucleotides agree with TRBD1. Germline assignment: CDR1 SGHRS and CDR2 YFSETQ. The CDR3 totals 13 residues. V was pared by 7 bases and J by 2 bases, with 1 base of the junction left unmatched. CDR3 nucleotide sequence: TGCGCCAGCGGGACAGGGGGTCAAGAGACCCAGTACTTC. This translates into CASGTGGQETQYF.

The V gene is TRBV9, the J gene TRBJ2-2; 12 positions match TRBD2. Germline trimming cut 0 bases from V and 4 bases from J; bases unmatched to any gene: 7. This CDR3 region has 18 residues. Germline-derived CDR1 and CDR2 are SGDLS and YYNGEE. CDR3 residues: CASSVVATSGRSTGELFF. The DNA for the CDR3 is TGTGCCAGCAGCGTAGTGGCGACTAGCGGGAGAAGCACCGGGGAGCTGTTTTTT.

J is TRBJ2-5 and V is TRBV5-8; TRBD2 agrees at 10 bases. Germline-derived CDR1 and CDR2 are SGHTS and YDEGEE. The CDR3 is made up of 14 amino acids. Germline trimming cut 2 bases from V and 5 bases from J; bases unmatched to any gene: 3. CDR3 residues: CASSFLAGVETQYF. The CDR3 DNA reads TGTGCCAGCAGCTTCCTAGCGGGAGTTGAGACCCAGTACTTC. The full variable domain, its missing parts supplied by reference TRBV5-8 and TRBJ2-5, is EAGVTQSPTHLIKTRGQQATLRCSPISGHTSVYWYQQALGLGLQFLLWYDEGEERNRGNFPPRFSGRQFPNYSSELNVNALELEDSALYLCASSFLAGVETQYFGPGTRLLVL.

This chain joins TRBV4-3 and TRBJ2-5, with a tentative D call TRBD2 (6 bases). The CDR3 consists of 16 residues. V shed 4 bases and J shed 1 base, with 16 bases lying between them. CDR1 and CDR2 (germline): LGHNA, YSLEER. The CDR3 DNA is TGCGCCAGCAGCCGATCGGGAGCGACCTTCCAAGAGACCCAGTACTTC. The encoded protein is CASSRSGATFQETQYF.